This record concerns one TCR beta chain sequence. The source of the sample is a study of blood T cell repertoires in COVID-19. The overall study: Some COVID-19 samples were acute and others convalescent; all came from the United States, Italy and Spain. T cells, B-cell-depleted T cells, or PBMCs supplied cDNA or gDNA.

Authors' methods: Cell counts per sample came from amplifying reference gene primers. The method was immunoSEQ multiplex PCR; TCRdb's version includes in-frame clones alone and lacks a portion of them. Clone size and V and J calls were adopted from that table, with D and trimming inferred from the DNA. The sample holds around 100,000 clones, 92% seen once. Germline CDR1 and CDR2: SEHNR and FQNEAQ (reference sequence). V shed 6 bases, J shed 2 bases, and the junction held 9 bases outside the gene matches. CDR3 size: 15 residues. Input material: peripheral blood. This TCR was recovered from a man aged 50-59 years with active COVID-19. V gene TRBV7-9 combines with J gene TRBJ2-7; 8 bases align to TRBD1. CDR3 protein: CASSFDRGFAYEQYF. Written as DNA, the CDR3 is TGTGCCAGCAGTTTCGACAGGGGATTCGCCTACGAGCAGTACTTC.